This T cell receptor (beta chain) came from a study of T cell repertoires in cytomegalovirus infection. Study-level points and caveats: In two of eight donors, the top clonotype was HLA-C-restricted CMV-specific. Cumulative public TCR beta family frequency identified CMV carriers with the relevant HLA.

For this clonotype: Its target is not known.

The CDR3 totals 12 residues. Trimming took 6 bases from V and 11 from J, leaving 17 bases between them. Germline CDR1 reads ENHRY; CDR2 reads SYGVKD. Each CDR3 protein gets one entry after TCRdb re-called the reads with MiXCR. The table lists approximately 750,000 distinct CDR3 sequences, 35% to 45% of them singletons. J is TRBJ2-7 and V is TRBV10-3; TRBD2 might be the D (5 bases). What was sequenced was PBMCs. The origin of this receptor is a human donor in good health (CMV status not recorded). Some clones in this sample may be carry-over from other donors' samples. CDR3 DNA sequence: TGTGCCATCAGCGAGGTAGGGAGAGACAAGTACTTC. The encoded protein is CAISEVGRDKYF.